Shown below are 16 T cell receptor beta chains from a single sample sequenced in a study of T cell responses to AZD1222 COVID-19 vaccine. Sequenced by immunoSEQ multiplex PCR; TCRdb stores in-frame clones only, minus some. Seen here are roughly 140,000 clones, about 90% observed once, and the top ten hold 5.2%. The starting material was peripheral blood, obtained on day 0 of AZD1222 vaccination. The receptors shown here come from an adult in good health.

This chain joins TRBV4-1 and TRBJ1-4, with D tentatively TRBD1 (5 bases). From germline, CDR1 is MGHRA and CDR2 YSYEKL. V lost 4 bases and J lost 12, with 21 bases in between. This CDR3 is 15 amino acids long. The CDR3, as DNA: TGCGCCAGCAGCCGCACCCCCTCTCAAGGGGAGGAACTGTTTTTT. It yields the protein CASSRTPSQGEELFF.

V and J are TRBV6-5 and TRBJ1-2, with D maybe TRBD1 (5 bases). Germline loops: CDR1 MNHEY, CDR2 SVGAGI. The CDR3 totals 13 residues. V dropped 7 bases and J dropped 4 bases, with 13 bases sitting between them. CDR3 amino acids: CASIGASSYGYTF. Written as DNA, the CDR3 is TGTGCCAGCATCGGGGCTTCCTCCTATGGCTACACCTTC.

This sequence joins TRBV19 and TRBJ2-6; D unresolved. Per germline, CDR1 LNHDA and CDR2 SQIVND (reference sequence). The CDR3 length is 15 residues. Trimming stripped 3 bases from V and 4 bases from J, with 10 bases between. This chain's CDR3 is CASSIEARGANVLTF. The CDR3 DNA sequence: TGTGCCAGTAGTATCGAGGCACGAGGGGCCAACGTCCTGACTTTC.

This chain joins TRBV5-1 and TRBJ2-7, with TRBD2 matching 13 bases. V was clipped by 2 bases and J by 1 base; unmatched bases: 9. CDR3 length: 18 amino acids. Per the germline V gene, CDR1 is SGHRS and CDR2 is YFSETQ. The CDR3 sequence is CASSLGTSGRAVSYEQYF. The CDR3 DNA follows: TGCGCCAGCAGCTTAGGAACTAGCGGGAGGGCCGTTTCCTACGAGCAGTACTTC.

The rearrangement uses TRBV5-1 and TRBJ1-3, with 8 bases lining up with TRBD1. V was pared by 3 bases and J by 4 bases, with 0 bases of the junction left unmatched. Germline values: CDR1 SGHRS, CDR2 YFSETQ. The CDR3 loop spans 13 amino acids. This CDR3 reads CASSWTGGNTIYF. The CDR3, as DNA: TGCGCCAGCAGCTGGACAGGGGGAAACACCATATATTTT. Full variable domain (remainder filled in from reference TRBV5-1 and TRBJ1-3): KAGVTQTPRYLIKTRGQQVTLSCSPISGHRSVSWYQQTPGQGLQFLFEYFSETQRNKGNFPGRFSGRQFSNSRSEMNVSTLELGDSALYLCASSWTGGNTIYFGEGSWLTVV.

V usage is TRBV7-9 and J usage is TRBJ1-4, with TRBD1 matching over 7 bases. CDR3 length equals 15 residues. Germline V gene data show CDR1 as SEHNR and CDR2 as FQNEAQ (reference sequence). V was clipped by 3 bases and J by 7 bases; unmatched bases: 8. This chain's CDR3 is CASSLDDRAPEKLFF. The CDR3, as DNA: TGTGCCAGCAGCTTGGATGACAGGGCCCCTGAAAAACTGTTTTTT.

This clone has a handful of counts. The chain is built from TRBV9 and TRBJ2-3, with D uncertain. Trimming removed 3 bases from V and 0 bases from J, with 5 bases in between. This CDR3 has 13 amino acids. CDR1 is SGDLS, CDR2 YYNGEE, per germline. The CDR3 region has the DNA TGTGCCAGCAGCGCCCCCAGCACAGATACGCAGTATTTT. Translating it yields CASSAPSTDTQYF.

J is TRBJ2-1 and V is TRBV4-3; TRBD2 is a possible D gene (6 bases). V dropped 5 bases and J dropped 12 bases, with 14 bases sitting between them. CDR3 length equals 12 residues. Germline CDR1 and CDR2: LGHNA and YSLEER. The CDR3, as DNA: TGCGCCAGCAGCGAGGTGGGGGGAGGGCAGTTCTTC. Translated, it gives CASSEVGGGQFF.

V usage is TRBV15 and J usage is TRBJ1-4; D unclear. This CDR3 has 13 residues. V lost 6 bases and J 4 bases, leaving 9 bases between the germline ends. The germline gives CDR1 LNHNV, CDR2 YYDKDF (reference sequence). CDR3 sequence (DNA): TGTGCCACCAGTGATATTAGTAATGAAAAACTGTTTTTT. This gives the protein CATSDISNEKLFF. Full variable domain (outside the CDR3, taken from reference TRBV15 and TRBJ1-4): DAMVIQNPRYQVTQFGKPVTLSCSQTLNHNVMYWYQQKSSQAPKLLFHYYDKDFNNEADTPDNFQSRRPNTSFCFLDIRSPGLGDTAMYLCATSDISNEKLFFGSGTQLSVL.

The rearrangement joins TRBV6-5 to TRBJ1-1; D is uncertain. The CDR3 is made up of 13 amino acids. Trimming stripped 6 bases from V and 6 bases from J, with 14 bases between. Germline loops: CDR1 MNHEY, CDR2 SVGAGI. DNA of the CDR3: TGTGCCAGCAGCCCGGGATTGACCTCTGAAGCTTTCTTT. Protein sequence: CASSPGLTSEAFF.

The genes are TRBV7-2 and TRBJ2-3; tentatively, D is TRBD1 (6 bases). The V end was cut by 6 bases, the J end by 3 bases, with 13 bases between. This CDR3 is built from 14 residues. Per the germline V gene, CDR1 is SGHTA and CDR2 is FQGNSA. In DNA, the CDR3 is TGTGCCAGCAGAGAATACAGGGCTACAGATACGCAGTATTTT. This codes for CASREYRATDTQYF.

The chain couples TRBV5-6 to TRBJ1-2, with D possibly matching TRBD1 (6 bases). V shed 2 bases and J shed 10 bases, with 15 bases lying between them. The CDR3 totals 13 residues. In germline, CDR1 is SGHDT, CDR2 YYEEEE. The chain's CDR3 is CASSFGTAGDYTF. The CDR3 DNA is TGTGCCAGCAGCTTTGGGACGGCAGGGGACTACACCTTC.

The sample holds one count of this clone. The chain employs TRBV7-3 and TRBJ2-3, with 8 bases lining up with TRBD1. The V and J ends lost 5 bases and 2 bases, in that order; junction bases with no gene match: 9. The CDR3 is 16 residues long. CDR1 and CDR2 (germline): SGHTA, FQGTGA. In DNA form, the CDR3 reads TGTGCCAGCAGCAAAACAGGGGGAAGTATCACAGATACGCAGTATTTT. Translating it yields CASSKTGGSITDTQYF.

The chain is built from TRBV11-3 and TRBJ2-1; perhaps D is TRBD1 or TRBD2 (5 bases each). V lost 1 base and J 7 bases, leaving 14 bases between the germline ends. The CDR3 sequence is 15 residues long. Germline CDR1 and CDR2: SGHNT and YENEEA. CDR3 sequence reads: CASSLAPGRTNEQFF. Here the CDR3 DNA reads TGTGCCAGCAGCTTAGCCCCGGGGCGCACTAATGAGCAGTTCTTC.

The gene calls are TRBV4-3 and TRBJ2-7; a possible D gene is TRBD1 (6 bases). This CDR3 comprises 16 residues. The germline V gene encodes CDR1 LGHNA and CDR2 YSLEER. V was trimmed by 3 bases and J by 4 bases, leaving 19 bases between them. CDR3 sequence (DNA): TGCGCCAGCAGCCAGCTCTATGTTGGCAGGGGTTACGAGCAGTACTTC. Its protein is CASSQLYVGRGYEQYF.

The chain is built from TRBV13 and TRBJ2-1; D gene uncertain. Germline V lookup: CDR1 PRHDT, CDR2 FYEKMQ (reference sequence). Between the trimmed V and J ends, which lost 5 bases and 5 bases, there was a span of 13 bases. This CDR3 is 14 amino acids long. CDR3 protein: CASSPSASNNEQFF. The CDR3 nucleotides read TGTGCCAGCAGCCCCTCAGCCTCTAACAATGAGCAGTTCTTC.